This TCR beta chain stems from a study of T cells in Graves' hyperthyroidism and ophthalmopathy (dated by TCRdb to about 2019). Study-wide context: Peripheral blood was collected at initial diagnosis, before any treatment. A discovery cohort of approximately 100 patients, 43 with Graves' ophthalmopathy and 55 to 60 with stable Graves' hyperthyroidism, was used to find distinguishing TCR V-J signatures. Whether ophthalmopathy could be predicted prospectively was tested in an independent validation cohort made up of roughly 20 hyperthyroidism patients plus 17 patients who later progressed to ophthalmopathy. The 95 to 100 discovery patients were randomly split 7:3 into training and test sets. In addition, the study compared T-cell repertoires in thyroid tissue and in blood from 6 or 7 Graves' hyperthyroidism patients. After blood sampling, hyperthyroidism patients were treated with methimazole at a starting dose of 30 mg daily, and ophthalmopathy patients were treated with high-dose intravenous methylprednisolone. The paper reports TCR Vbeta CDR3 sequencing of over 120 peripheral blood samples: some 44 ophthalmopathy, roughly 74 hyperthyroidism and 17 progressor patients. The research as a whole found: In validation, the model predicted progression to ophthalmopathy with 55% to 71% sensitivity and 72% to 75% specificity, a median of 6.5 months before onset. Sample size was not statistically predetermined, and blinding of investigators to group allocation was not performed. In cross-validation, a model built on a 13 V-J signature told ophthalmopathy apart from stable hyperthyroidism with 85% to 90% sensitivity and roughly 81% specificity, and in testing the same model reached 80%/75%. Blood samples also contained most of the expanded thyroid clonotypes (frequency above 0.001), which suggests that blood repertoires may reflect thyroid immune responses.

Ophthalmopathy patients had moderately to severely active disease, with a Clinical Activity Score of 3 or more, a NOSPECS grade of 4 or more, and a disease duration of less than 3 months. Exclusion was applied to patients with uncontrolled infections, other autoimmune diseases, pregnancy or lactation. Diagnoses were established on the basis of clinical symptoms, serum thyroxine and TRAb, thyroid ultrasound, and orbital computed tomography. Ficoll-Paque density gradient centrifugation was used to isolate PBMCs from under 11 ml of fresh peripheral blood. Trizol reagent was used to extract total RNA, and RNA quality was then checked on an Agilent 2100 Bioanalyzer. Amplification of TCR beta CDR3 regions was carried out from RNA transcripts. A first-round RT-PCR of the TCR CDR3 used the HTBI primer set with the Qiagen OneStep RT-PCR kit. A second multiplex PCR round built the libraries, followed by size selection and purification. The libraries were sequenced on an Illumina HiSeq2000 using paired-end 100 bp reads. The study's processing was this. SOAPnuke was used to process the raw data, removing reads that contained adapters or uncalled bases, had a mean Phred below 15, or lacked an exact match to the constant primer or identifier. High-quality paired reads were merged using COPE v1.2.5, and each unique nucleotide sequence was defined as a clonotype. MiTCR v1.1 was used to align the clonotypes against IMGT TRBV, TRBD and TRBJ reference segments. Analysis was restricted to V-J combinations with a frequency above 0.0001, which covered 99.2% of repertoires. The TCS score was defined as F50 (clonal expansion) divided by E x V (chaos), with BLOSUM62-based TCRdist calculated between CDR3 peptides within each V-J. Welch's t-statistics and random forest reduced 514 V-J features to about 12, which were used in a naive Bayes classifier (R e1071). TCRdb applied fastp at Q25 and MiXCR to the public reads, then kept only in-frame beta chains. Each CDR3 protein gets just one entry, which takes the most common genes and DNA from the rows behind it. TCRdb, not the original authors, processed these V and J calls. A total of approximately 620,000 distinct CDR3 sequences appear in this sample, 16% of them only once. Of the sample, approximately 3.5% falls within the top ten clones.

From its cysteine to its phenylalanine, the CDR3 spans 16 amino acids. Just CDR3 DNA is preserved here, 48 bases in frame from base 1. The germline V gene sets CDR1 to MDHEN and CDR2 to SYDVKM. The germline V and J ends show losses of 3 bases and 6 bases respectively, and no gene match explains 10 bases of the junction. This clonotype was detected ten times or more. Its antigen specificity is not known. One base away there is no much larger clone; base qualities are not given. Sequencing was performed on blood. This sequence uses TRBV28 and TRBJ1-1, and 10 bases in between align with TRBD1. The receptor was derived from a woman aged 40 to 55 with Graves' ophthalmopathy. This receptor carries the CDR3 CASSFLTTGGLAEAFF. The bases read TGTGCCAGCAGTTTCTTAACGACAGGGGGCCTAGCTGAAGCTTTCTTT.